This entry features one T cell receptor (beta chain) sequence. The data belong to a study of shared T cell receptors in the human thymus. Sequenced by immunoSEQ multiplex PCR; TCRdb stores in-frame clones only, minus some. The sample lists 630,000 or so clones, around 87% seen once, with under 0.01% in the top ten. Germline trimming cut 5 bases from V and 4 bases from J; bases unmatched to any gene: 5. Looked up from germline, CDR1 is MDHEN and CDR2 is SYDVKM. The CDR3 has 14 residues. The data were also submitted as part of a second study, on human thymus T cells.

The rearrangement links TRBV28 to TRBJ1-1; 9 nucleotides agree with TRBD1. The receptor was derived from a boy under three years old with a congenital heart defect. Sequenced material: thymocytes. The CDR3 DNA is TGTGCCAGCAGTCCAGGACAGGGGAGCACTGAAGCTTTCTTT. This encodes CASSPGQGSTEAFF.